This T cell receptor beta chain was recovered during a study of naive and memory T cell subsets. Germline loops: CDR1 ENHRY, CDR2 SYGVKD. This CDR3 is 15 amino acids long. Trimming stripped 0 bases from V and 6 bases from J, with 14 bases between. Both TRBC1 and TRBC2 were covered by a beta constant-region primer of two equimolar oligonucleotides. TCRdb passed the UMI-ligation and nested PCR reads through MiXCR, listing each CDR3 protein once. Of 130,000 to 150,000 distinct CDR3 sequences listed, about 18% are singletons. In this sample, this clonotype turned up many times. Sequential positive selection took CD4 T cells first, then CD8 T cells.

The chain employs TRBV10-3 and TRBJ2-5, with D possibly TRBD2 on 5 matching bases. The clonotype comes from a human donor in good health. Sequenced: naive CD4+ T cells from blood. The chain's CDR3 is CAISESASWEQTQYF. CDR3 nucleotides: TGTGCCATCAGTGAGTCGGCTAGCTGGGAACAGACCCAGTACTTC.